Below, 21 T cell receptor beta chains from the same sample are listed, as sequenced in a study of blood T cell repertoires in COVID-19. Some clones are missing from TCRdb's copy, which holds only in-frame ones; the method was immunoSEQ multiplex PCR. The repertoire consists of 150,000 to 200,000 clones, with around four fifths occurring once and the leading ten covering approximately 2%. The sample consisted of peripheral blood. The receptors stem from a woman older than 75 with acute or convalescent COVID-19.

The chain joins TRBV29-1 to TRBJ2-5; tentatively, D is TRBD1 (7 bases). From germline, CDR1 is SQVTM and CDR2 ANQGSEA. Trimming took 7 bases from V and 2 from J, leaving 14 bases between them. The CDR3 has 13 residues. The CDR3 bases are TGCAGCGGCAGATCAGGGGGGCAAGAGACCCAGTACTTC. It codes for CSGRSGGQETQYF. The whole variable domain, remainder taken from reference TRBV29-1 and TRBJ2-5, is SAVISQKPSRDICQRGTSLTIQCQVDSQVTMMFWYRQQPGQSLTLIATANQGSEATYESGFVIDKFPISRPNLTFSTLTVSNMSPEDSSIYLCSGRSGGQETQYFGPGTRLLVL.

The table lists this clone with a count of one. This CDR3 is CASRSPGTGGETQYF. CDR3 bases: TGTGCCAGCAGGAGTCCCGGGACAGGGGGAGAGACCCAGTACTTC. The chain is built from TRBV28 and TRBJ2-5, with TRBD1 identical over 11 bases. Germline-derived CDR1 and CDR2 are MDHEN and SYDVKM. J was trimmed by 4 bases and V by 6 bases; bases with no gene match: 7. The CDR3 is 15 residues long. Using reference TRBV28 and TRBJ2-5 for the parts outside the CDR3, the full variable domain is DVKVTQSSRYLVKRTGEKVFLECVQDMDHENMFWYRQDPGLGLRLIYFSYDVKMKEKGDIPEGYSVSREKKERFSLILESASTNQTSMYLCASRSPGTGGETQYFGPGTRLLVL.

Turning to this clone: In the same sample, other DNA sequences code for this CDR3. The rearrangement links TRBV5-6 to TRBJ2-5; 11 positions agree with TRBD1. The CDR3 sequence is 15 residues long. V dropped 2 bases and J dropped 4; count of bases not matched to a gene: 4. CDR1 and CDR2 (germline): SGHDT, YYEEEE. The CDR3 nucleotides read TGTGCCAGCAGCTTTGGACAGGGGGCAACAGAGACCCAGTACTTC. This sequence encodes CASSFGQGATETQYF.

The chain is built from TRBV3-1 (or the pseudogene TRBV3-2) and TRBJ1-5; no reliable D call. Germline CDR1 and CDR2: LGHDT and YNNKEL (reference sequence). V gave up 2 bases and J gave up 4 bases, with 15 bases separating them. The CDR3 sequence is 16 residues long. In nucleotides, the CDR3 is TGTGCCAGCAGCCAATCTCGGGGTAGCCTTAATCAGCCCCAGCATTTT. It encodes CASSQSRGSLNQPQHF.

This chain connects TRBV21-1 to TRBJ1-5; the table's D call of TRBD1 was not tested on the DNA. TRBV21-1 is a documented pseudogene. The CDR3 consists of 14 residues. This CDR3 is CASSNDRGGQPQHF. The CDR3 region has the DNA TGTGCCAGCAGCAACGACAGGGGTGGTCAGCCCCAGCATTTT.

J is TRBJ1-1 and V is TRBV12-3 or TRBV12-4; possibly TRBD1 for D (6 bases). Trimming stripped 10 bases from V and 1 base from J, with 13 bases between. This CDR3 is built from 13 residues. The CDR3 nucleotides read TGTGCCATCTCCAACAGGGCGAACACTGAAGCTTTCTTT. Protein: CAISNRANTEAFF.

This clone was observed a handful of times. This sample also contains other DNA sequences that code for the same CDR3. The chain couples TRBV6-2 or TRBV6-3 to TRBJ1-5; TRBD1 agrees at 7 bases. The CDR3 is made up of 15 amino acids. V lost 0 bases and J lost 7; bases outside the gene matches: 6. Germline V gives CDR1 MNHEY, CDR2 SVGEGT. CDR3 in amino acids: CASSYSGGAGQPQHF. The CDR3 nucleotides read TGTGCCAGCAGTTACTCAGGGGGCGCGGGACAGCCCCAGCATTTT.

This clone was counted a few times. The CDR3 region has the DNA TGTGCCAGCAGTGAAACGGAGGCCTATGGCTACACCTTC. The encoded protein is CASSETEAYGYTF. This chain connects TRBV2 to TRBJ1-2; D uncertain. V was trimmed by 2 bases and J by 4 bases, leaving 8 bases between them. CDR1 is SNHLY and CDR2 is FYNNEI in the germline V gene. The CDR3 contains 13 residues.

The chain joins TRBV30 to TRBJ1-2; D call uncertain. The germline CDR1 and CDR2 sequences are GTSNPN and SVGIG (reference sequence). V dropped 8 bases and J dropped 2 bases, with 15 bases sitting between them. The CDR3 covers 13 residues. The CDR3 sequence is CAHLGRSNYGYTF. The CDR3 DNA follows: TGTGCCCACCTTGGGAGGAGCAACTATGGCTACACCTTC.

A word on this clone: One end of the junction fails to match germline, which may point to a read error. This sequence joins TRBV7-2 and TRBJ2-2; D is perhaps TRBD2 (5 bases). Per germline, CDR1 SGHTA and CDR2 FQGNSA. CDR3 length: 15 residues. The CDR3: CASSLPAVVAGKLFF. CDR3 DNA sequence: TGTGCCAGCAGCTTACCCGCTGTAGTAGCCGGGAAGCTGTTTTTT. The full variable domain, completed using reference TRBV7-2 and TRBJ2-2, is GAGVSQSPSNKVTEKGKDVELRCDPISGHTALYWYRQSLGQGLEFLIYFQGNSAPDKSGLPSDRFSAERTGGSVSTLTIQRTQQEDSAVYLCASSLPAVVAGKLFFGEGSRLTVL.

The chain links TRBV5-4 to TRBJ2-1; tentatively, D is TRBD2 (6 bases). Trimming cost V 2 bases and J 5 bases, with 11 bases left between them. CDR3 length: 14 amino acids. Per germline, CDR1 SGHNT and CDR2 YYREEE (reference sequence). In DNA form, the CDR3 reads TGTGCCAGCAGCTTCAAACTAGCTGACAATGAGCAGTTCTTC. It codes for CASSFKLADNEQFF.

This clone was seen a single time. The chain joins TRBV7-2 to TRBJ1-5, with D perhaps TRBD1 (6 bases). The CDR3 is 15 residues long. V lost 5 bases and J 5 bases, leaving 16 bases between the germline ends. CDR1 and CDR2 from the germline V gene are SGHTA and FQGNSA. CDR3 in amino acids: CASSRGGDVDQPQHF. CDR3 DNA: TGTGCCAGCAGCAGAGGGGGAGACGTGGATCAGCCCCAGCATTTT.

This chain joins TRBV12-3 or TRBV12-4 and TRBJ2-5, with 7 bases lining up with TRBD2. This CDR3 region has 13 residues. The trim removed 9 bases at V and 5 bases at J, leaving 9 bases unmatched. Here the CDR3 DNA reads TGTGCCAGTAGCGGGCCGGGACGGGAGACCCAGTACTTC. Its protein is CASSGPGRETQYF.

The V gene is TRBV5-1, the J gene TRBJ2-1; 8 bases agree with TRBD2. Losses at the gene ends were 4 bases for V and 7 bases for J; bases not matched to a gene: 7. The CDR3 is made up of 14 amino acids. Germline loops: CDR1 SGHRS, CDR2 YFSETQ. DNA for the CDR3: TGCGCCAGCAGCGCCACTAGCGGTGAGAATGAGCAGTTCTTC. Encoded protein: CASSATSGENEQFF.

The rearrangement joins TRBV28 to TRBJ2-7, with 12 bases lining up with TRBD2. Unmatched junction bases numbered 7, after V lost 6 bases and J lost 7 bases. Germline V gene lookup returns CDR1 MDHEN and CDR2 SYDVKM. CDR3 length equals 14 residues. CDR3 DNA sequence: TGTGCCAGCAGCCGACTAGCGGGAGATTGGGAGCAGTACTTC. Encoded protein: CASSRLAGDWEQYF.

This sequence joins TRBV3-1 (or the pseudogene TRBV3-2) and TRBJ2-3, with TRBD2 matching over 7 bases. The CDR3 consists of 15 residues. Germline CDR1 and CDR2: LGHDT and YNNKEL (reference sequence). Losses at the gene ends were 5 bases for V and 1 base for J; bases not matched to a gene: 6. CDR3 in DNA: TGTGCCAGCAGCACTAGCGCTAGCGGCACAGATACGCAGTATTTT. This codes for CASSTSASGTDTQYF.

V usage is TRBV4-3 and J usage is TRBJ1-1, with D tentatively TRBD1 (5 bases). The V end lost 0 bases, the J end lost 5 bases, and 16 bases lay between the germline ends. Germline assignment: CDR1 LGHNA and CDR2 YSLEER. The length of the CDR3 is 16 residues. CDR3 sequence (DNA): TGCGCCAGCAGCCAAGACGGGAGTCAGGGTAGTACTGAAGCTTTCTTT. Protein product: CASSQDGSQGSTEAFF.

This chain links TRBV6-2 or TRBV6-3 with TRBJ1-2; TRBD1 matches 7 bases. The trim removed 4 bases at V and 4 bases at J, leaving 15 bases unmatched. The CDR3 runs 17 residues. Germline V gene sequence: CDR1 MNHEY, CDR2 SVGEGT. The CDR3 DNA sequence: TGTGCCAGCAGTTCCCTTTTTCCGGGACAGAGACTCTATGGCTACACCTTC. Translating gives CASSSLFPGQRLYGYTF.

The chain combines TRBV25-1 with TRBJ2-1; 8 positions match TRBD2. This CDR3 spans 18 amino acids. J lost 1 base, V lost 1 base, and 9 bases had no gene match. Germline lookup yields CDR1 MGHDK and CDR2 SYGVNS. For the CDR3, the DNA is TGTGCCAGCAGTGAATTTGGCACAAGCGGGAGATCCTACAATGAGCAGTTCTTC. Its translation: CASSEFGTSGRSYNEQFF.

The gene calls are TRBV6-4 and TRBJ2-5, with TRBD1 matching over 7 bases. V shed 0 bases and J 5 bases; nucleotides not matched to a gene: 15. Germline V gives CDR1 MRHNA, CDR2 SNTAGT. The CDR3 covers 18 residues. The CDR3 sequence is CASSDSTCRTGVKETQYF. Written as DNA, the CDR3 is TGTGCCAGCAGTGACTCGACGTGCAGGACAGGTGTGAAGGAGACCCAGTACTTC.

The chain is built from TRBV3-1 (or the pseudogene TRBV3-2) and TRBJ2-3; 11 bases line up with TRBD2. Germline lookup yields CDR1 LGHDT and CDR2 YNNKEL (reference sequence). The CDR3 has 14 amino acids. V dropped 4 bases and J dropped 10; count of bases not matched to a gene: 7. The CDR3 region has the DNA TGTGCCAGCAGCCTGACTAGCGGGGCCGAGGCGCAGTATTTT. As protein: CASSLTSGAEAQYF.